This T cell receptor (beta chain) was observed in a study of cytomegalovirus exposure and HLA in healthy donors. General study results and limits: TCR beta chains associated with HLA were, in a later analysis, more clonally expanded than equally common others.

The primer mix had 60 Vbeta and 13 Jbeta primers. Sequencing used immunoSEQ multiplex PCR; TCRdb keeps in-frame clones, though not all of them. The sample records 150,000 to 200,000 clones, approximately 70% being singletons. About this clone itself: Its target is not known.

Sequencing input: PBMCs. The origin of this receptor is a man aged 18 to 29 in good health and CMV-seropositive.

The CDR3 sequence is CASSLGTGGSNQPQHF. The CDR3 DNA sequence: TGCGCCAGCAGCTTGGGGACAGGGGGTAGCAATCAGCCCCAGCATTTT. V is TRBV5-1 and J is TRBJ1-5; 10 bases map to TRBD1. The CDR3 contains 16 residues. CDR1 and CDR2 from the germline V gene are SGHRS and YFSETQ. V was clipped by 0 bases and J by 0 bases; unmatched bases: 0.